This T cell receptor beta chain was identified during a study of control samples from healthy donors and cancer patients. Profiled with immunoSEQ multiplex PCR; TCRdb holds only in-frame clones, not every one. This table has about 130,000 clones, about 93% appearing once. The origin of this receptor is a man aged 55 to 70 with colorectal cancer. The sequencing input was PBMCs.

DNA of the CDR3: TGTGCCATCAGTGAGTCCAGGGGGCTTTCCTACAATGAGCAGTTCTTC. Translation gives CAISESRGLSYNEQFF. The chain uses TRBV10-3 and TRBJ2-1, with 8 bases fitting TRBD1. Germline V lookup: CDR1 ENHRY, CDR2 SYGVKD. The CDR3 totals 16 residues. With 0 bases clipped from V and 1 base from J, the junction kept 2 bases outside the gene matches.